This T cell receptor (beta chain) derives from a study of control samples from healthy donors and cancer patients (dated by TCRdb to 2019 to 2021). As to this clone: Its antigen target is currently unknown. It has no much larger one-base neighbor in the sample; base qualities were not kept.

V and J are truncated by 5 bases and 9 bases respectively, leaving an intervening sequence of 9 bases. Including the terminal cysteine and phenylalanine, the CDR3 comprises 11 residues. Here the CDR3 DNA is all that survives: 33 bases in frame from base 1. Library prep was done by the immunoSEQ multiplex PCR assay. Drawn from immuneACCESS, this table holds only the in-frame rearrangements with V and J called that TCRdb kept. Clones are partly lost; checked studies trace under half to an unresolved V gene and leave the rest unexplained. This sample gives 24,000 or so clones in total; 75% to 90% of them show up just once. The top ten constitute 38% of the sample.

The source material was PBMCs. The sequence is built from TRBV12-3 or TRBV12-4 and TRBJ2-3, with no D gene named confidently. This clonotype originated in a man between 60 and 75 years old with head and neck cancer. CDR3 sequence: CASSPANTQYF. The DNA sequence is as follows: TGTGCCAGCAGTCCCGCAAACACGCAGTATTTT.